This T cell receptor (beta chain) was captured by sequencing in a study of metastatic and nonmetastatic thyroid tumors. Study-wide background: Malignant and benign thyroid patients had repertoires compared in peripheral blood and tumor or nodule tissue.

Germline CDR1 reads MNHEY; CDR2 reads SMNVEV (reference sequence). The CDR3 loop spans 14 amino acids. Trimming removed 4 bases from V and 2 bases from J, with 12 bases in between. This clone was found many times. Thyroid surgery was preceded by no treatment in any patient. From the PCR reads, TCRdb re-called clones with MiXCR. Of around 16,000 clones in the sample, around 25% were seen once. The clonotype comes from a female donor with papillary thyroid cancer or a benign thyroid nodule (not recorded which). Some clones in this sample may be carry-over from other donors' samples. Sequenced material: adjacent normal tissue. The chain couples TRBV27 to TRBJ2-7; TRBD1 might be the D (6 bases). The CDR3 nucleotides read TGTGCCAGCAGTTATCAGGGGAAAGCCTACGAGCAGTACTTC. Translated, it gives CASSYQGKAYEQYF.